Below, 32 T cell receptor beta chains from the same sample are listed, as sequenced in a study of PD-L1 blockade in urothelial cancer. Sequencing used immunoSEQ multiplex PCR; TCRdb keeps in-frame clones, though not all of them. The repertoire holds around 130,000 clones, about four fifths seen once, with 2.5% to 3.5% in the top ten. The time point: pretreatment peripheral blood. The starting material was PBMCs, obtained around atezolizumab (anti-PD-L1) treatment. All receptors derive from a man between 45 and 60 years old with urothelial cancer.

DNA for the CDR3: TGTGCCAGTCATACAACCGGGACTAGCGGGAGTGTTGAGCAGTTCTTC. As protein: CASHTTGTSGSVEQFF. The genes are TRBV2 and TRBJ2-1; TRBD2 matches at 14 bases. Trimming cost V 9 bases and J 9 bases; bases outside gene matches: 13. Germline CDR1 SNHLY, CDR2 FYNNEI. The length of the CDR3 is 16 residues. The full variable domain, completed using reference TRBV2 and TRBJ2-1, is EPEVTQTPSHQVTQMGQEVILRCVPISNHLYFYWYRQILGQKVEFLVSFYNNEISEKSEIFDDQFSVERPDGSNFTLKIRSTKLEDSAMYFCASHTTGTSGSVEQFFGPGTRLTVL.

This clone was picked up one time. The CDR3 reads CASSIGAGTRSPYEQYF. In DNA form, the CDR3 reads TGTGCCAGCAGCATAGGGGCCGGGACTAGAAGCCCCTACGAGCAGTACTTC. The V call is TRBV11-2, the J call TRBJ2-7, with 8 bases fitting TRBD2. The ends lost 5 bases at V and 2 bases at J; junction bases unmatched: 14. CDR1 is SGHAT, CDR2 FQNNGV, per germline. The CDR3 length is 17 residues.

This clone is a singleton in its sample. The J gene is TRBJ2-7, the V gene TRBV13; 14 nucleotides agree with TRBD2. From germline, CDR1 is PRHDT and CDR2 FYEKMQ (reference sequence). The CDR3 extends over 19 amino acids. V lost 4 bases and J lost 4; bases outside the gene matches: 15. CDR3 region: CASSSRGGRTSGRSYEQYF. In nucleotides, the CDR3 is TGTGCCAGCAGCTCGCGGGGAGGCAGGACTAGCGGGAGGTCGTACGAGCAGTACTTC.

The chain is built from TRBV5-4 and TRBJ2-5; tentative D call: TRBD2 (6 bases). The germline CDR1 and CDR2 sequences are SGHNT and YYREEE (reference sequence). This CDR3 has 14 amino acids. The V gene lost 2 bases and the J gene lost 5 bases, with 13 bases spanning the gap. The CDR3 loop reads CASSFGREEETQYF. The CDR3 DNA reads TGTGCCAGCAGCTTCGGCAGGGAGGAGGAGACCCAGTACTTC.

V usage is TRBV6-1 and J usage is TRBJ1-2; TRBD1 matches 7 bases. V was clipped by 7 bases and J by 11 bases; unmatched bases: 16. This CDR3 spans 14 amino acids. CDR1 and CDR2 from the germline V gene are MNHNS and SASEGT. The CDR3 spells CASTTGDNIQGYTF. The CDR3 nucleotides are TGTGCCAGCACTACAGGGGATAATATTCAGGGGTACACCTTC.

CDR3 region: CASAATATNEKLFF. CDR3 sequence (DNA): TGTGCCAGCGCCGCGACAGCAACTAATGAAAAACTGTTTTTT. The chain couples TRBV9 to TRBJ1-4, with D possibly matching TRBD1 (5 bases). Germline assignment: CDR1 SGDLS and CDR2 YYNGEE. V gave up 7 bases and J gave up 0 bases, with 10 bases separating them. CDR3 size: 14 residues.

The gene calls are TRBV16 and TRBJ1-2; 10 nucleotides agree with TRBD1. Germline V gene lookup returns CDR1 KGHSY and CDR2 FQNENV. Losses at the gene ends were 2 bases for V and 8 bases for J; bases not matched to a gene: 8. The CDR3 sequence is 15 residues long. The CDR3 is CASSQTRQGAYGYTF. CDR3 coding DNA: TGTGCCAGCAGCCAAACGCGACAGGGGGCTTACGGCTACACCTTC.

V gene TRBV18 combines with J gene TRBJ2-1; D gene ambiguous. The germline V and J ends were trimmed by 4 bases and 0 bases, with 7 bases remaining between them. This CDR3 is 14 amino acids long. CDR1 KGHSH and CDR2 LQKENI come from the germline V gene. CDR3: CASSLSSSYNEQFF. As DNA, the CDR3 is TGTGCCAGCTCACTCTCCAGCTCCTACAATGAGCAGTTCTTC. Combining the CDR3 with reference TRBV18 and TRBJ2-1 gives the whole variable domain NAGVMQNPRHLVRRRGQEARLRCSPMKGHSHVYWYRQLPEEGLKFMVYLQKENIIDESGMPKERFSAEFPKEGPSILRIQQVVRGDSAAYFCASSLSSSYNEQFFGPGTRLTVL.

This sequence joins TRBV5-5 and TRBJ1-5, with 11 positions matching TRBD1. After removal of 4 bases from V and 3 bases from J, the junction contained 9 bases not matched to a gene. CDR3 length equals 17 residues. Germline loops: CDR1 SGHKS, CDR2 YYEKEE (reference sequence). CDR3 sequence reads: CASSAGTGGWNNQPQHF. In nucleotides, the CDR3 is TGTGCCAGCAGCGCCGGGACAGGGGGGTGGAACAATCAGCCCCAGCATTTT.

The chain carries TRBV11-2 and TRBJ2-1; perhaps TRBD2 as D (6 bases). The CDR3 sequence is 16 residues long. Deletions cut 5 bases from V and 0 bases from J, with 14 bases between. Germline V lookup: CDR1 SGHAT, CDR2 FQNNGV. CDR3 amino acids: CASSQPGVSSYNEQFF. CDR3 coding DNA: TGTGCCAGCAGCCAACCGGGGGTAAGCTCCTACAATGAGCAGTTCTTC.

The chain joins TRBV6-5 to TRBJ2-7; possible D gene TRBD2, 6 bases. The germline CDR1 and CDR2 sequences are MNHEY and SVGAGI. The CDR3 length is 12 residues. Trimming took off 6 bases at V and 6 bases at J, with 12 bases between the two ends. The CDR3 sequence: CASRGGRSEQYF. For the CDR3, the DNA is TGTGCCAGCAGAGGAGGGAGAAGCGAGCAGTACTTC.

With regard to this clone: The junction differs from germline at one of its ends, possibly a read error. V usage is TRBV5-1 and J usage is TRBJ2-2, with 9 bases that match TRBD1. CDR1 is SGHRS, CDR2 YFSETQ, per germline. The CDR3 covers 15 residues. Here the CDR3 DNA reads TGCGCCAGCAACTTGGGACAGGGAAACACCGGGGAGCTGTTTTTT. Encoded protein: CASNLGQGNTGELFF.

The CDR3 nucleotides read TGCGCCAGCAGCCAAGATCCCCTAGCGGGGAGCTACACAGATACGCAGTATTTT. Protein: CASSQDPLAGSYTDTQYF. This chain joins TRBV4-1 and TRBJ2-3; 9 nucleotides line up with TRBD2. Germline CDR1 is MGHRA and CDR2 is YSYEKL. The CDR3 covers 18 residues. The V gene end was trimmed by 0 bases and the J gene end by 2 bases; junction bases not matched to a gene: 9.

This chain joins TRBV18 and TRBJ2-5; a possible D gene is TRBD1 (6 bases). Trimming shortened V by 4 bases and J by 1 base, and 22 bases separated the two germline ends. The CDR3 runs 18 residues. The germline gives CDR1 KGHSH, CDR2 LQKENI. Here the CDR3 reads CASSRYSPTGHIQETQYF. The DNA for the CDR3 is TGTGCCAGCTCACGCTACTCACCAACGGGACATATCCAAGAGACCCAGTACTTC.

The CDR3 DNA reads as TGTGCCAGCAGCTCGGGACAGGGGGCAAGAGGCTACACCTTC. Its translation: CASSSGQGARGYTF. This chain links TRBV7-2 with TRBJ1-2; TRBD1 aligns across 12 bases. Germline lookup yields CDR1 SGHTA and CDR2 FQGNSA. The CDR3 totals 14 residues. V gave up 4 bases and J gave up 8 bases; unmatched junction bases: 5.

The DNA of the CDR3 is TGTGCCAGCAGCTTAACCCAGGGGAGTCAGCCCCAGCATTTT. This gives the protein CASSLTQGSQPQHF. This chain uses TRBV7-8 with TRBJ1-5, with a possible D match to TRBD1 (6 bases). V lost 2 bases to trimming and J lost 6 bases, with 11 bases between them. The germline V gene has CDR1 SGHVS and CDR2 FQNEAQ. CDR3 length: 14 residues.

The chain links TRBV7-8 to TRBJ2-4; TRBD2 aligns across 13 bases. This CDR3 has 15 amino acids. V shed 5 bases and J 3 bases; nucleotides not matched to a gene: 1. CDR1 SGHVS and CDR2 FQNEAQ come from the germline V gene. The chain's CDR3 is CASSGTSGDKNIQYF. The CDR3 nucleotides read TGTGCCAGCAGCGGGACTAGCGGGGACAAAAACATTCAGTACTTC.

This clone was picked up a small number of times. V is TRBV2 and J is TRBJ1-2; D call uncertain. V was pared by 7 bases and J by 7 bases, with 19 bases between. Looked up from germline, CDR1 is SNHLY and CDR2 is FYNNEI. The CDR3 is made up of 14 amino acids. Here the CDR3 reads CASNTMAWPGGYTF. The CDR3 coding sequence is TGTGCCAGCAACACCATGGCGTGGCCGGGTGGCTACACCTTC.

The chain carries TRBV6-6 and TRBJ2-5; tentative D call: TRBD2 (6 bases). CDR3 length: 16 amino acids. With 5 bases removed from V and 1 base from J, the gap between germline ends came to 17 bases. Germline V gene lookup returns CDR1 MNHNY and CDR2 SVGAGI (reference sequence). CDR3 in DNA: TGTGCCAGCAGTGCTGACTTAGCGGTAATCCAAGAGACCCAGTACTTC. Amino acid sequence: CASSADLAVIQETQYF.

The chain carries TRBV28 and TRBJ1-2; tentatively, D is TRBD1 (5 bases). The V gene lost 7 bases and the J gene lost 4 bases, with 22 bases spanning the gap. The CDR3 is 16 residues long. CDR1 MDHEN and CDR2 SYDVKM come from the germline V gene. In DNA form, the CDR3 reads TGTGCCAGCACCACTCATTCTGGGGGGAAAGGCTATGGCTACACCTTC. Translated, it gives CASTTHSGGKGYGYTF.

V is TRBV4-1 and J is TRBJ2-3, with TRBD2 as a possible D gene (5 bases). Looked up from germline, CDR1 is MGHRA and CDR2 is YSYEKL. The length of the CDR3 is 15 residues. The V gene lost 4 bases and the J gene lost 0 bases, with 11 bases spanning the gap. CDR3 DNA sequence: TGCGCCAGCAGCCCTGGAGGCGTTAGCACAGATACGCAGTATTTT. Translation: CASSPGGVSTDTQYF.

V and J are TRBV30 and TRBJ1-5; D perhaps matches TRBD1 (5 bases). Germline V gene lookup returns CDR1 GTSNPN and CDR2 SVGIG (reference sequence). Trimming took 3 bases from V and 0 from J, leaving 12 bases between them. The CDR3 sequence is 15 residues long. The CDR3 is CAWSAGGNSNQPQHF. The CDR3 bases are TGTGCCTGGAGCGCGGGGGGGAATAGCAATCAGCCCCAGCATTTT.

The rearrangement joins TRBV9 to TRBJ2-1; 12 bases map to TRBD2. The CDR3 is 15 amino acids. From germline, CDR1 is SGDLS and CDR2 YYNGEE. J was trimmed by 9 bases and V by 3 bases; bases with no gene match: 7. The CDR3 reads CASSALTSGSLEQFF. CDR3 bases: TGTGCCAGCAGCGCCCTGACTAGCGGGAGTCTTGAGCAGTTCTTC.

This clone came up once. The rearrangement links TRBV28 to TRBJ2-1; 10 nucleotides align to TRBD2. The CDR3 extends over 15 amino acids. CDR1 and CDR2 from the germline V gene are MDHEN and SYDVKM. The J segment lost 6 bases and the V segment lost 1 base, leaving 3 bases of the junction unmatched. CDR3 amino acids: CASSLSASGSNEQFF. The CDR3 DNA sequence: TGTGCCAGCAGTTTATCAGCTAGCGGGAGCAATGAGCAGTTCTTC.

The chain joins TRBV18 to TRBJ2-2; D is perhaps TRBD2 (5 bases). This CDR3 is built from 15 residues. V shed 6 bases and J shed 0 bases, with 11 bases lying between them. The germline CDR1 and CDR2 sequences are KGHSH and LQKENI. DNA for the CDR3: TGTGCCAGCTCGGAGTTTAGCGCGAACACCGGGGAGCTGTTTTTT. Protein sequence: CASSEFSANTGELFF.

The CDR3 reads CASSRVTTEAFF. The DNA of the CDR3 is TGTGCCAGCAGCCGGGTAACCACTGAAGCTTTCTTT. The chain couples TRBV6-1 to TRBJ1-1; D not resolved. The CDR3 runs to 12 residues. CDR1 is MNHNS and CDR2 is SASEGT in the germline V gene. Trimming took off 6 bases at V and 4 bases at J, with 9 bases between the two ends.

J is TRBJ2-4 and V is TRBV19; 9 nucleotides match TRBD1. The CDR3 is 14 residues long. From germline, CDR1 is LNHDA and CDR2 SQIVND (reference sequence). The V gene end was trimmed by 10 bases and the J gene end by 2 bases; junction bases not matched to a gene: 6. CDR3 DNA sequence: TGTGCCACCGCGGACAGGGGAACCAAAAACATTCAGTACTTC. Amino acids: CATADRGTKNIQYF.

In nucleotides, the CDR3 is TGTGCCAGCAGCCCCCGGGACAGAGAGACAGATACGCAGTATTTT. Translation: CASSPRDRETDTQYF. This chain links TRBV21-1 with TRBJ2-3; the table gives TRBD1 as D, unverified against the DNA. TRBV21-1 is annotated as a pseudogene. The CDR3 covers 15 residues.

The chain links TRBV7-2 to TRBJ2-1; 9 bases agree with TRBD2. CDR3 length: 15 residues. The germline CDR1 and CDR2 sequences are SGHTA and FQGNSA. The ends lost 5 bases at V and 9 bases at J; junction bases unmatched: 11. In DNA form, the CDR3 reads TGTGCCAGCAGCCCGAGCCAACTAGCGGGTGCTGAGCAGTTCTTC. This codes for CASSPSQLAGAEQFF.

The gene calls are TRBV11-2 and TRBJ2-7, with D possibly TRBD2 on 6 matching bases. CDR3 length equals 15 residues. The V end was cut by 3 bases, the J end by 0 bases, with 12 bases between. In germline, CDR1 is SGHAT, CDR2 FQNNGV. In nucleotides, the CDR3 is TGTGCCAGCAGCTTTGGTGGAGGGGCCTCCTACGAGCAGTACTTC. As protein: CASSFGGGASYEQYF.

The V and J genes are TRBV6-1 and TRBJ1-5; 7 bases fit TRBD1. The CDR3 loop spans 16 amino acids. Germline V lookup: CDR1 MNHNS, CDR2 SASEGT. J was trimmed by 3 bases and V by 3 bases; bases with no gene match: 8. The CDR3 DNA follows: TGTGCCAGCAGTGAGGGGAGGACAGGAAACAATCAGCCCCAGCATTTT. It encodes CASSEGRTGNNQPQHF.

The CDR3 region has the DNA TGTGCCAGTACCCCTACAGAATATAGCAATCAGCCCCAGCATTTT. It specifies CASTPTEYSNQPQHF. The J gene is TRBJ1-5, the V gene TRBV19, with no clear D. The CDR3 consists of 15 residues. Trimming left V 7 bases short and J 0 bases short, with 13 bases between. CDR1 and CDR2 (germline): LNHDA, SQIVND (reference sequence).